This T cell receptor beta chain appears in the sequencing data of a study of T cell responses to AZD1222 COVID-19 vaccine. In the study overall: Second-dose timings of about 4 or about 12 weeks were pooled.

With 0 bases removed from V and 6 bases from J, the gap between germline ends came to 6 bases. The V gene's germline CDR1 is MGHRA and CDR2 YSYEKL. The CDR3 sequence is 13 residues long. Findings and limits, study-wide: Most donors were white British, females outnumbered males, and clonal diversity was possibly underestimated. Breadth and depth of Spike-specific TCRs rose after two AZD1222 doses. Seropositivity was recorded at baseline in only 6 or 7 AZD1222 recipients.

Libraries were prepared by immunoSEQ multiplex PCR; TCRdb keeps only in-frame clonotypes and omits some of them. The table has over 120,000 clones, 80% to 90% seen once; the top ten hold around 8.6%. A remark on this clone: The antigen is unknown. This sequence may be a read error, since a much larger clone differs from it by one base. This sample includes further DNA sequences coding for the same CDR3.

This clonotype originated in an adult in good health. The rearrangement uses TRBV4-1 and TRBJ1-5; D unresolved. This sample comprised peripheral blood, obtained on day 0 of AZD1222 vaccination. Here the CDR3 DNA reads TGCGCCAGCAGCCAAGATGGGTTTCAGCCCCAGCATTTT. This encodes CASSQDGFQPQHF.